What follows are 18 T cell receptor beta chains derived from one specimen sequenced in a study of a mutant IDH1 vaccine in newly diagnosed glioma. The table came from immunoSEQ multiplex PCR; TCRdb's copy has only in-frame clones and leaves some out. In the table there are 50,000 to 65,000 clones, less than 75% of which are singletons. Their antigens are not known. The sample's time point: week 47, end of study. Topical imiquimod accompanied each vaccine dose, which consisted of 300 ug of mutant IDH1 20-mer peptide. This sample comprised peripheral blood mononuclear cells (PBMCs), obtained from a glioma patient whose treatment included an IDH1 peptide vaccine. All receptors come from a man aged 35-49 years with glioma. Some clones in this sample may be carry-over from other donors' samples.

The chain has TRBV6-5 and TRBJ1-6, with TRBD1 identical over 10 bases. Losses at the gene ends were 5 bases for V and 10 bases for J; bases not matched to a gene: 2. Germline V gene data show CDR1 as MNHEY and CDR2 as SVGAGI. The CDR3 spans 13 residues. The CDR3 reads CASSKDRGSPLHF. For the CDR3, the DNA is TGTGCCAGCAGTAAGGACAGGGGGTCACCCCTCCACTTT.

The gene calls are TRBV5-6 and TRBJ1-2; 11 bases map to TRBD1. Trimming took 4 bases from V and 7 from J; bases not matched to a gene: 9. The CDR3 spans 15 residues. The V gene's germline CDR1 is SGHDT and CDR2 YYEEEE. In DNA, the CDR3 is TGTGCCAGCAGCCCCGGACAGGGGGCTCGTTTTGGCTACACCTTC. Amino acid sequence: CASSPGQGARFGYTF. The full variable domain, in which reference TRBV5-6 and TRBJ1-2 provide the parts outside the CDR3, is DAGVTQSPTHLIKTRGQQVTLRCSPKSGHDTVSWYQQALGQGPQFIFQYYEEEERQRGNFPDRFSGHQFPNYSSELNVNALLLGDSALYLCASSPGQGARFGYTFGSGTRLTVV.

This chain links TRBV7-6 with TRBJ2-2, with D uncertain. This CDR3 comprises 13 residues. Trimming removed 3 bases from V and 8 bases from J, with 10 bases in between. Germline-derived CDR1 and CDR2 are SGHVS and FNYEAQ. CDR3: CASSFLQVGELFF. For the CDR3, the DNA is TGTGCCAGCAGCTTTCTCCAGGTGGGGGAGCTGTTTTTT.

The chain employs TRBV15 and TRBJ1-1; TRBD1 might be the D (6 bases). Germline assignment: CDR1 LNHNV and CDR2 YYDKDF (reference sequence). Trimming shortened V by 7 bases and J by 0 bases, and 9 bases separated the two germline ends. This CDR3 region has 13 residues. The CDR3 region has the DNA TGTGCCACCAAACAGGGTTTGAACACTGAAGCTTTCTTT. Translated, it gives CATKQGLNTEAFF. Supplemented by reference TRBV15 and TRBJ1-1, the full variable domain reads DAMVIQNPRYQVTQFGKPVTLSCSQTLNHNVMYWYQQKSSQAPKLLFHYYDKDFNNEADTPDNFQSRRPNTSFCFLDIRSPGLGDTAMYLCATKQGLNTEAFFGQGTRLTVV.

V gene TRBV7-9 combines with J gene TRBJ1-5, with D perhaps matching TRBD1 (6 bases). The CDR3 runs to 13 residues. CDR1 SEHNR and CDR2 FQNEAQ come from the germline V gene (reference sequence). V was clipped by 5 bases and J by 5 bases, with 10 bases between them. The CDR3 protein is CASSLRGDQPQHF. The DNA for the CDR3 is TGTGCCAGCAGCCTGAGGGGGGATCAGCCCCAGCATTTT.

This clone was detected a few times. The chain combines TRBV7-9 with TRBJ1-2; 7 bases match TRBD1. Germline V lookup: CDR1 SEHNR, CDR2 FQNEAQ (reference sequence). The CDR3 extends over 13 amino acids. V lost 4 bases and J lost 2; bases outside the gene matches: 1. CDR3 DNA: TGTGCCAGCAGCTCGGGACAGAACTATGGCTACACCTTC. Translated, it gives CASSSGQNYGYTF.

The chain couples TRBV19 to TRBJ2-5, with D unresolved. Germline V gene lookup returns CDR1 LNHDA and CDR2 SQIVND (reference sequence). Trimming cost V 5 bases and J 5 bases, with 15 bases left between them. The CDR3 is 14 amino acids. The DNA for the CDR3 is TGTGCCAGTAGTCCCAGAATCGAAGGGGAGACCCAGTACTTC. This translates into CASSPRIEGETQYF.

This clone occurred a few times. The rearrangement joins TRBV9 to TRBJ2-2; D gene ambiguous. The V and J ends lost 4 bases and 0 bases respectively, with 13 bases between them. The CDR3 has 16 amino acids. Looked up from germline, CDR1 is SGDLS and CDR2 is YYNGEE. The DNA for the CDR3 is TGTGCCAGCAGCCCTTGGCCGGAATCGAACACCGGGGAGCTGTTTTTT. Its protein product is CASSPWPESNTGELFF.

CDR3 nucleotides: TGTGCCAGCAGCTTCGGGGGACCGCGTCAAGAGACCCAGTACTTC. This codes for CASSFGGPRQETQYF. The chain employs TRBV7-8 and TRBJ2-5, with D maybe TRBD2 (6 bases). Between the trimmed V and J ends, which lost 3 bases and 2 bases, there was a span of 13 bases. Germline-derived CDR1 and CDR2 are SGHVS and FQNEAQ. The CDR3 has 15 residues.

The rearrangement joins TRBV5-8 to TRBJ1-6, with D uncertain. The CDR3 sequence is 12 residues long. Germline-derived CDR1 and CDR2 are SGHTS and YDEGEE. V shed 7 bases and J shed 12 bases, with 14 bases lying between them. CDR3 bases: TGTGCCAGCCGGGAGGTGGGTTTACCCCTCCACTTT. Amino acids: CASREVGLPLHF.

The chain's CDR3 is CASSLVLTGELFF. The CDR3 DNA reads as TGTGCCAGCTCTCTAGTACTAACCGGGGAGCTGTTTTTT. The rearrangement uses TRBV6-5 and TRBJ2-2; D gene uncertain. The CDR3 is made up of 13 amino acids. The V end was cut by 8 bases, the J end by 5 bases, with 12 bases between. Per germline, CDR1 MNHEY and CDR2 SVGAGI.

The CDR3 sequence is CASSSQMNTEAFF. The CDR3 nucleotides read TGTGCCAGTAGTAGCCAAATGAACACTGAAGCTTTCTTT. The V gene is TRBV19, the J gene TRBJ1-1; D call uncertain. CDR1 is LNHDA and CDR2 is SQIVND in the germline V gene (reference sequence). V was pared by 4 bases and J by 0 bases, with 6 bases between. The CDR3 length is 13 residues.

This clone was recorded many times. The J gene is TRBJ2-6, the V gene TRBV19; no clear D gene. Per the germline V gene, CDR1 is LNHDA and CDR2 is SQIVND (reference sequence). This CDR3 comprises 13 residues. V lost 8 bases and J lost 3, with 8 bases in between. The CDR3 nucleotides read TGTGCCAGTTCCCTGGGTGGGGCCAACGTCCTGACTTTC. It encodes CASSLGGANVLTF.

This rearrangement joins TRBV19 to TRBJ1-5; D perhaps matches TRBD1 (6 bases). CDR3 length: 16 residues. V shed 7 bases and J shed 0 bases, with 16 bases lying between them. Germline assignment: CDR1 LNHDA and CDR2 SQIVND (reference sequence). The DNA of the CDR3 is TGTGCCAGTAACAGTAGGGGGGCGGCTAGCAATCAGCCCCAGCATTTT. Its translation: CASNSRGAASNQPQHF.

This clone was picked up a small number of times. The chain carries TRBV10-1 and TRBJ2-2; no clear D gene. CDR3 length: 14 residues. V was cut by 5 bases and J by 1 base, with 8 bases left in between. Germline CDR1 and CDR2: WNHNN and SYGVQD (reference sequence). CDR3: CASSPQMNTGELFF. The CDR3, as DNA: TGCGCCAGCAGTCCGCAGATGAACACCGGGGAGCTGTTTTTT.

CDR3 amino acids: CASSYSTFAGELFF. The CDR3 DNA sequence: TGTGCCAGCAGTTACTCGACTTTTGCCGGGGAGCTGTTTTTT. The gene calls are TRBV6-5 and TRBJ2-2; D not certain. The CDR3 has 14 amino acids. Trimming pared 0 bases from V and 6 bases from J, leaving 8 bases between. The germline V gene encodes CDR1 MNHEY and CDR2 SVGAGI.

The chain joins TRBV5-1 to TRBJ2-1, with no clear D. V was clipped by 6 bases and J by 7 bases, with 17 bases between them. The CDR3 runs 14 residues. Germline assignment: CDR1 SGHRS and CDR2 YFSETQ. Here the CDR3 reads CASTSWADGNEQFF. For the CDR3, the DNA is TGCGCCAGCACATCCTGGGCGGACGGTAATGAGCAGTTCTTC.

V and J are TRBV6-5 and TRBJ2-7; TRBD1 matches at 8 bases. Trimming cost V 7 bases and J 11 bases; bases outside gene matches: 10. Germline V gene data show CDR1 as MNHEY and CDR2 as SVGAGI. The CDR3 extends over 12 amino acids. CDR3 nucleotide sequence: TGTGCCAGCACCACAAGACAGGGGCCAGAGTACTTC. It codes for CASTTRQGPEYF.